This TCR beta chain is from a study of tissue T cells after allogeneic stem cell transplantation. General study results and limits: Only a limited share of tissue TCRs appeared in blood or spleen. Shared clones across patients were few; motif clustering revealed tissue-specific shared signatures.

This CDR3 spans 15 amino acids. From germline, CDR1 is SGHSN and CDR2 HYEKVE. Trimming at V came to 3 bases and at J to 2 bases, leaving 3 bases not matched to a gene. The table came from immunoSEQ multiplex PCR; TCRdb's copy has only in-frame clones and leaves some out. The table has fewer than 7,500 clones, over 45% seen once. A word on this clone: Antigen unknown. Gene and germline names: mouse. Coverage ceases 1 residue before the CDR3 finishes, and the germline J gene fills in the end.

Time point described: mouse harvest day 7 after allogeneic transplant. The graft held 10^6 splenic CD5+ T cells and 10^7 T-cell-depleted bone marrow cells. Mice had MHC-mismatched B6 into BALB/c GVHD, sampled day 7 or 14. The chain couples TRBV12-1 to TRBJ2-5; TRBD2 matches at 11 bases. The TCR originated in a female BALB/c mouse given C57BL/6 T cells with graft-versus-host disease after an allogeneic hematopoietic cell transplant. The sequenced sample was gut tissue. CDR3 bases read: TGTGCCAGCTCTTTGACTGGGGGGGTCCAAGACACCCAGTAC. Its translation is CASSLTGGVQDTQY. In full, the CDR3 reads CASSLTGGVQDTQYF.